Listed below are T cell receptor beta chains from one sample, sequenced in a study of blood T cell repertoires in COVID-19. Assay: immunoSEQ multiplex PCR; the TCRdb copy retains only in-frame clones and omits some. The table records 200,000 to 250,000 clones, roughly 87% of them present only once. The sample comprised peripheral blood. The receptor set was obtained from a man in his forties or fifties with active or convalescent COVID-19. Each CDR3 is given with its conserved first and last residue. D genes are given only for firm matches. Not all rows give a size; the values are once, few, many and, for expanded clones, a class.

>.|TRBJ2-7|TRBV24-1|.
CATAGSSYEQYF
TGTGCCACCGCAGGCAGCTCCTACGAGCAGTACTTC
>.|TRBJ1-1|TRBV5-1|TRBD1
CASSDGQGFNTEAFF
TGCGCCAGCAGCGATGGACAGGGATTCAACACTGAAGCTTTCTTT
>.|TRBJ1-4|TRBV5-4|TRBD1
CASSSNRGLSEKLFF
TGTGCCAGCAGCTCCAACAGGGGGCTGAGTGAAAAACTGTTTTTT
>.|TRBJ1-2|TRBV28|TRBD1
CASSLDRAPAYGYTF
TGTGCCAGCAGTTTAGACAGGGCCCCCGCCTATGGCTACACCTTC
>.|TRBJ1-2|TRBV29-1|TRBD1
CSVEAGQASYGYTF
TGCAGCGTTGAAGCGGGACAGGCGTCCTATGGCTACACCTTC
>.|TRBJ2-7|TRBV29-1|TRBD1
CSVESGTGAYEQYF
TGCAGCGTTGAAAGTGGGACAGGGGCCTACGAGCAGTACTTC
>.|TRBJ1-1|TRBV2|.
CASSAERGRGTEAFF
TGTGCCAGCAGTGCCGAGAGAGGGCGCGGCACTGAAGCTTTCTTT
>.|TRBJ1-1|TRBV5-1|.
CASSIFQGNTEAFF
TGCGCCAGCAGCATATTCCAGGGGAACACTGAAGCTTTCTTT
>.|TRBJ1-3|TRBV5-1|.
CASSDLRQGGSGNTIYF
TGCGCCAGCAGCGACCTCAGGCAGGGTGGCTCTGGAAACACCATATATTTT
>once|TRBJ2-1|TRBV9|TRBD2
CASSVGAIAGALGNEQFF
TGTGCCAGCAGCGTAGGGGCTATAGCGGGGGCCTTAGGGAATGAGCAGTTCTTC
>.|TRBJ2-7|TRBV27|TRBD1
CASRGIGTGSYEQYF
TGTGCCAGCAGGGGTATCGGGACAGGCTCCTACGAGCAGTACTTC
>.|TRBJ1-6|TRBV5-1|TRBD1
CASGTGDDSPLHF
TGCGCCAGCGGGACAGGGGATGATTCACCCCTCCACTTT
>.|TRBJ2-7|TRBV24-1|.
CATSDQGGYEQYF
TGTGCCACCAGTGACCAAGGGGGATACGAGCAGTACTTC
>.|TRBJ2-7|TRBV6-5|TRBD1
CASSSTGYGEQYF
TGTGCCAGCAGTTCGACAGGGTACGGCGAGCAGTACTTC
>.|TRBJ2-7|TRBV27|TRBD2
CASKVAGVSYEQYF
TGTGCCAGCAAAGTAGCGGGGGTCTCCTACGAGCAGTACTTC
>.|TRBJ2-1|TRBV11-1|.
CASSFGSYNEQFF
TGTGCCAGCAGCTTCGGTTCCTACAATGAGCAGTTCTTC
>.|TRBJ1-6|TRBV6-5|.
CASSRGYNSPLHF
TGTGCCAGCAGTCGGGGTTATAATTCACCCCTCCACTTT
>.|TRBJ1-3|TRBV3-1/TRBV3-2|.
CASSPNLGRSSGNTIYF
TGTGCCAGCAGCCCAAATTTGGGCAGAAGCTCTGGAAACACCATATATTTT
>few|TRBJ2-1|TRBV18|.
CASSPTRGRPNGEQFF
TGTGCCAGCTCACCAACCAGGGGCCGCCCCAATGGGGAGCAGTTCTTC
>.|TRBJ2-7|TRBV5-4|TRBD1
CASSLETGGYHEQYF
TGTGCCAGCAGCTTGGAAACAGGGGGATACCACGAGCAGTACTTC